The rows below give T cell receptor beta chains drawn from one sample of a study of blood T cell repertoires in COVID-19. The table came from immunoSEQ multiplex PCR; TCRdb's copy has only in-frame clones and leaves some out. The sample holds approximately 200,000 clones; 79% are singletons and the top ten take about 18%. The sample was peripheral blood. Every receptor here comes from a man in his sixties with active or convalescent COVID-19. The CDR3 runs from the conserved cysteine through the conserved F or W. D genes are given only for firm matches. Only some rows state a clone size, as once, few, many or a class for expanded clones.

cdr3_aa: CASSPGSVTYNEQFF
cdr3_nt: TGTGCCAGCAGCCCAGGGTCGGTCACCTACAATGAGCAGTTCTTC
clone_size: once
v_call: TRBV7-6
d_call: -
j_call: TRBJ2-1

cdr3_aa: CAISDPRRVSGNTIYF
cdr3_nt: TGTGCCATCAGTGATCCACGGCGGGTCTCTGGAAACACCATATATTTT
clone_size: -
v_call: TRBV10-3
d_call: -
j_call: TRBJ1-3

cdr3_aa: CASTLGMGGFTEAFF
cdr3_nt: TGTGCCAGCACACTAGGCATGGGGGGATTTACTGAAGCTTTCTTT
clone_size: few
v_call: TRBV28
d_call: -
j_call: TRBJ1-1

cdr3_aa: CASSLVGGAFSYEQYF
cdr3_nt: TGTGCCAGCAGCTTAGTAGGAGGGGCCTTCTCCTACGAGCAGTACTTC
clone_size: -
v_call: TRBV7-8
d_call: -
j_call: TRBJ2-7

cdr3_aa: CASTPGLGGTGELFF
cdr3_nt: TGTGCCAGTACCCCGGGCCTCGGGGGCACCGGGGAGCTGTTTTTT
clone_size: once
v_call: TRBV19
d_call: -
j_call: TRBJ2-2

cdr3_aa: CASRRGIYNEQFF
cdr3_nt: TGTGCCAGCAGGCGGGGAATCTACAATGAGCAGTTCTTC
clone_size: once
v_call: TRBV6-5
d_call: -
j_call: TRBJ2-1

cdr3_aa: CASSVRDREQETQYF
cdr3_nt: TGTGCCAGCAGCGTCCGGGACAGGGAACAAGAGACCCAGTACTTC
clone_size: -
v_call: TRBV9
d_call: TRBD1
j_call: TRBJ2-5

cdr3_aa: CASSWPPGTRTTVNEQFF
cdr3_nt: TGTGCCAGCAGTTGGCCCCCCGGCACGCGTACGACAGTCAATGAGCAGTTCTTC
clone_size: -
v_call: TRBV6-2/TRBV6-3
d_call: -
j_call: TRBJ2-1

cdr3_aa: CASSSKTGGAGGNTIYF
cdr3_nt: TGTGCCAGCAGCTCAAAGACAGGGGGCGCGGGAGGGAACACCATATATTTT
clone_size: -
v_call: TRBV7-8
d_call: TRBD1
j_call: TRBJ1-3

cdr3_aa: CASSRSRGAGELFF
cdr3_nt: TGTGCCAGCAGCCGTTCCAGGGGGGCCGGGGAGCTGTTTTTT
clone_size: -
v_call: TRBV6-2/TRBV6-3
d_call: -
j_call: TRBJ2-2

cdr3_aa: CASSELDRNTGELFF
cdr3_nt: TGTGCCAGCAGTGAATTGGACAGAAACACCGGGGAGCTGTTTTTT
clone_size: -
v_call: TRBV6-1
d_call: -
j_call: TRBJ2-2